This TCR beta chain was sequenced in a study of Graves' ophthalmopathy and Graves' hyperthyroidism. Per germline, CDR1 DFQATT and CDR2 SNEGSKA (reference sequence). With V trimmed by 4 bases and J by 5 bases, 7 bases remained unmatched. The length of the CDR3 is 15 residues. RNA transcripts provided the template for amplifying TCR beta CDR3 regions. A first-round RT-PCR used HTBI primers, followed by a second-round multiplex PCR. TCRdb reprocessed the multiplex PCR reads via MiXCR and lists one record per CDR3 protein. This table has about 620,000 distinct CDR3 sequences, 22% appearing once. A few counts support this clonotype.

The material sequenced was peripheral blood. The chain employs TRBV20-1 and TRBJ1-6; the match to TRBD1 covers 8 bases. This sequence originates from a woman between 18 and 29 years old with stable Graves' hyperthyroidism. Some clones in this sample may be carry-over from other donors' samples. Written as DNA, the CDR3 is TGCAGTGCTACCAGGACAGGGTCTCATAATTCACCCCTCCACTTT. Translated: CSATRTGSHNSPLHF.